The T cell receptor (beta chain) under discussion was sequenced for a study of blood T cell repertoires in COVID-19 (dated by TCRdb to 2020 to 2022). For the wider study: Samples covering the acute and convalescent phases of COVID-19 were provided by collaborators in the United States, Italy and Spain. The material from the prospective study consisted of cDNA or gDNA derived from T cells, B-cell-depleted T cells, or PBMCs. The repertoires were released in a freely available public database intended as a resource for research on the immune response to SARS-CoV-2. Deeply sampled blood TCRbeta repertoires from subjects exposed to, actively infected with, or recovered from COVID-19 were included in the dataset. Where HLA class I and class II types were available, the types were taken from metadata supplied by the sample provider, not from assay-based typing. Samples were obtained from the ongoing ImmuneRACE study (first 160 participants) and from over 1,000 subjects provided by 6 global collaborators. A de-identified subject ID, COVID-19 status, age in years and sex were almost always included in the sample metadata. Findings and caveats that apply to the study as a whole: Clinical and demographic metadata were provided uncurated, with the amount varying by source and participant.

About this clone: The specificity of this receptor is unknown. No quality values exist for individual bases; no much larger clone is one base distant.

There are 15 amino acids in the CDR3, from cysteine to phenylalanine inclusive. Of the read, only the CDR3 DNA is kept; its 45 bases are in frame from base 1. Each collaborating institution followed its own protocols to collect whole blood in K2EDTA tubes. Collaborator samples were shipped for TCRbeta analysis as frozen whole blood, isolated PBMCs, or DNA extracted from either sample type. TCRbeta CDR3 regions were amplified from genomic DNA by means of the immunoSEQ Assay, a bias-controlled multiplex PCR. The paper's data handling went like this. The number of nucleated cells in each sample was estimated by amplification of reference gene primers within the assay. To quantify the absolute abundance of each unique TCRbeta CDR3 rearrangement, sequence reads were collapsed and filtered. For each sample, productive Simpson clonality was calculated by taking the square root of Simpson's diversity index across productive rearrangements. TCRdb obtained this table from immuneACCESS and retained in-frame rearrangements with V and J assigned. These tables miss some clones; where compared with another copy, unresolved V genes account for less than half of the shortfall, and the remainder is unexplained. That table is the source of V, J and clone size, and D and trimming were worked out from the DNA. The sample table lists 250,000 to 300,000 clones, around 81% of them with a count of one. Around 2.9% of the sample lies in the top ten.

The clonotype was recovered from a woman in her sixties with active or convalescent COVID-19. Sequencing was carried out using peripheral blood. The V and J genes are TRBV21-1 and TRBJ1-2. TRBV21-1 is listed as a pseudogene. The CDR3 here reads CASREVRGKGYGYTF. DNA sequence: TGTGCCAGCAGAGAAGTACGGGGAAAGGGCTATGGCTACACCTTC.